This TCR beta chain comes out of a study of vaccination and CD4 T cells after COVID-19. Overall study context: Two of the convalescents were Hispanic, and the group consisted of six males and four females. Post-COVID specimens were obtained a median about 97 days after diagnosis (range 35 to 161). Overall study findings and caveats: A median of around 83% of reactive clones, in convalescent patients, became evident only post-vaccination.

The CDR3 totals 13 residues. The V end was cut by 2 bases, the J end by 2 bases, with 5 bases between. Per the germline V gene, CDR1 is MDHEN and CDR2 is SYDVKM. Treatment in this sample: approximately 11-day PBMC culture with coronavirus spike peptide pools or control peptides (ViraFEST assay). In the case of this clonotype: Its antigen remains unidentified.

With the Oncomine TCR Beta short-read assay, DNA from cultured CD4+ T cells was sequenced. Genomic DNA was drawn out of CD4+ T cells grown in culture. TCRdb re-called the PCR reads with MiXCR, one entry per CDR3 protein. Here the sample spans about 19,000 distinct CDR3 sequences, roughly 50% being singletons. The V call is TRBV28, the J call TRBJ2-3; D is uncertain. The sequenced sample consisted of CD4+ T cells from blood, cultured in vitro. The source is a human donor who had recovered from COVID-19. The CDR3 nucleotides read TGTGCCAGCAGTTTACAGAACACAGATACGCAGTATTTT. Translation gives CASSLQNTDTQYF. Based on the CDR3 plus reference TRBV28 and TRBJ2-3, the full variable domain is DVKVTQSSRYLVKRTGEKVFLECVQDMDHENMFWYRQDPGLGLRLIYFSYDVKMKEKGDIPEGYSVSREKKERFSLILESASTNQTSMYLCASSLQNTDTQYFGPGTRLTVL.